A single sample gave rise to the 19 T cell receptor beta chains below, sequenced in a study of T cell responses to AZD1222 COVID-19 vaccine. Using immunoSEQ multiplex PCR, the repertoire was profiled, and TCRdb retains in-frame clones only, with some absent. The sample has roughly 90,000 clones, approximately 90% seen once; the top ten hold roughly 4.5%. The sequencing here drew on peripheral blood, taken on day 0 of MenACWY control vaccination. These receptors were collected from an adult in good health.

This chain uses TRBV5-1 with TRBJ2-7; 8 nucleotides line up with TRBD1. The V gene's germline CDR1 is SGHRS and CDR2 YFSETQ. The length of the CDR3 is 14 residues. Trimming took 4 bases from V and 5 from J; bases not matched to a gene: 8. The chain's CDR3 is CASSPYSGGHEQYF. CDR3 in DNA: TGCGCCAGCAGCCCATACTCAGGGGGCCACGAGCAGTACTTC.

The gene calls are TRBV28 and TRBJ2-1; possible D gene TRBD2, 6 bases. The V end was cut by 8 bases, the J end by 2 bases, with 10 bases between. Germline V gene lookup returns CDR1 MDHEN and CDR2 SYDVKM. The CDR3 is made up of 13 amino acids. CDR3 in amino acids: CASASSAYNEQFF. The CDR3 coding sequence is TGTGCCAGCGCCTCTAGCGCCTACAATGAGCAGTTCTTC.

There are a few counts of this clone. The CDR3 loop reads CASSLGTGGGAYGYTF. The CDR3, as DNA: TGTGCCAGCAGCTTGGGGACAGGGGGGGGCGCCTATGGCTACACCTTC. V gene TRBV5-4 combines with J gene TRBJ1-2; 10 bases agree with TRBD1. V gave up 0 bases and J gave up 4 bases; unmatched junction bases: 6. Germline CDR1 SGHNT, CDR2 YYREEE (reference sequence). The CDR3 totals 16 residues.

The table lists this clone with a count of one. The chain employs TRBV7-9 and TRBJ1-5; D unresolved. This CDR3 spans 14 amino acids. Germline values: CDR1 SEHNR, CDR2 FQNEAQ (reference sequence). V gave up 3 bases and J gave up 5 bases, with 11 bases separating them. CDR3 in DNA: TGTGCCAGCAGCTTGGAGGGCTCGGATCAGCCCCAGCATTTT. Amino acids: CASSLEGSDQPQHF.

V is TRBV7-2 and J is TRBJ1-2; D ambiguous. The CDR3 extends over 13 amino acids. Trimming shortened V by 4 bases and J by 7 bases, and 13 bases separated the two germline ends. CDR1 is SGHTA and CDR2 is FQGNSA in the germline V gene. The CDR3 DNA sequence: TGTGCCAGCAGCTCGGCAGGCTTCGGTGGCTACACCTTC. This encodes CASSSAGFGGYTF.

The chain recombines TRBV5-4 with TRBJ1-3; the match to TRBD1 covers 7 bases. CDR1 and CDR2 from the germline V gene are SGHNT and YYREEE (reference sequence). There are 13 residues in the CDR3. V shed 3 bases, J shed 8 bases, and the junction held 5 bases outside the gene matches. The CDR3 reads CASSSRQGDTIYF. In nucleotides, the CDR3 is TGTGCCAGCAGCTCACGACAGGGAGACACCATATATTTT.

This clone came up once. The chain is built from TRBV6-2 or TRBV6-3 and TRBJ2-1; D is unclear. CDR1 is MNHEY, CDR2 SVGEGT, per germline. The CDR3 covers 13 residues. V gave up 6 bases and J gave up 7 bases, with 13 bases separating them. CDR3 residues: CASSEIGRNEQFF. The DNA of the CDR3 is TGTGCCAGCAGCGAGATCGGAAGGAATGAGCAGTTCTTC.

This chain uses TRBV7-3 with TRBJ2-1, with 7 bases aligning to TRBD1. The CDR3 sequence is 14 residues long. V was clipped by 6 bases and J by 8 bases; unmatched bases: 10. Germline CDR1 is SGHTA and CDR2 is FQGTGA. This CDR3 reads CASSDSNRGYEQFF. The CDR3, as DNA: TGTGCCAGCAGTGATAGCAACAGGGGATATGAGCAGTTCTTC.

This chain links TRBV28 with TRBJ2-7, with 7 bases fitting TRBD1. CDR3 length equals 14 residues. V lost 2 bases to trimming and J lost 2 bases; unmatched junction nucleotides: 3. Germline assignment: CDR1 MDHEN and CDR2 SYDVKM. The CDR3 region has the DNA TGTGCCAGCAGTTTAACAGGGGACCCCTACGAGCAGTACTTC. Translated: CASSLTGDPYEQYF.

J is TRBJ2-7 and V is TRBV6-2 or TRBV6-3; TRBD2 aligns across 9 bases. CDR1 is MNHEY, CDR2 SVGEGT, per germline. J lost 4 bases, V lost 5 bases, and 3 bases had no gene match. The CDR3 totals 13 residues. CDR3 sequence: CASSTGLAYEQYF. In DNA form, the CDR3 reads TGTGCCAGCAGTACTGGACTAGCGTACGAGCAGTACTTC.

The chain uses TRBV9 and TRBJ2-1; 9 bases are a match to TRBD2. The CDR3 is 16 residues long. V dropped 1 base and J dropped 7; count of bases not matched to a gene: 9. The germline V gene encodes CDR1 SGDLS and CDR2 YYNGEE. Here the CDR3 reads CASSVSPSGIGNEQFF. The CDR3 DNA follows: TGTGCCAGCAGCGTATCCCCTAGCGGGATAGGGAATGAGCAGTTCTTC.

The chain employs TRBV6-1 and TRBJ1-4; unclear D gene. Germline CDR1 and CDR2: MNHNS and SASEGT. The CDR3 extends over 18 amino acids. V was shortened by 2 bases and J by 4 bases, with 20 bases between the two germline ends. The CDR3 loop is CASSEHPLLSLRNEKLFF. The CDR3 DNA is TGTGCCAGCAGTGAACACCCCCTTTTGTCCCTCCGTAATGAAAAACTGTTTTTT.

The rearrangement links TRBV23-1 to TRBJ1-2; 10 bases are a match to TRBD1. TRBV23-1 is an open reading frame, and its role is uncertain. The CDR3 runs to 14 residues. After removal of 4 bases from V and 7 bases from J, the junction contained 6 bases not matched to a gene. CDR3 loop: CASSPRQGAVGYTF. For the CDR3, the DNA is TGCGCCAGCAGTCCCCGACAGGGGGCGGTTGGCTACACCTTC.

This chain links TRBV7-3 with TRBJ2-2, with 7 bases aligning to TRBD2. J gave up 6 bases and V 1 base, and 11 bases lay outside the gene matches. Germline V CDR1 and CDR2: SGHTA, FQGTGA. The CDR3 has 17 residues. CDR3 bases: TGTGCCAGCAGCTTAATTCTGGCTAGCGGAAAGGCCGGGGAGCTGTTTTTT. Protein sequence: CASSLILASGKAGELFF.

The chain links TRBV13 to TRBJ2-7; TRBD1 might be the D (6 bases). V was pared by 0 bases and J by 2 bases, with 8 bases between. From germline, CDR1 is PRHDT and CDR2 FYEKMQ (reference sequence). CDR3 length equals 14 residues. In DNA form, the CDR3 reads TGTGCCAGCAGCTTAGGGGCAGGGGCCTACGAGCAGTACTTC. This sequence encodes CASSLGAGAYEQYF.

This clone is a singleton in its sample. This CDR3 reads CSVETNKVGELFF. CDR3 DNA sequence: TGCAGCGTGGAAACCAACAAGGTCGGGGAGCTGTTTTTT. This sequence joins TRBV29-1 and TRBJ2-2; the D is unclear. Germline V gives CDR1 SQVTM, CDR2 ANQGSEA. V lost 6 bases and J lost 7, with 15 bases in between. CDR3 size: 13 residues.

This clone was recorded once. This chain links TRBV7-6 with TRBJ2-7; 8 positions agree with TRBD2. This CDR3 comprises 14 residues. The V gene end was trimmed by 5 bases and the J gene end by 3 bases; junction bases not matched to a gene: 6. CDR1 and CDR2 from the germline V gene are SGHVS and FNYEAQ. The DNA of the CDR3 is TGTGCCAGCAGCCCCGGGACTAGAAGCTACGAGCAGTACTTC. This encodes CASSPGTRSYEQYF. The full variable domain, in which reference TRBV7-6 and TRBJ2-7 provide the parts outside the CDR3, is GAGVSQSPRYKVTKRGQDVALRCDPISGHVSLYWYRQALGQGPEFLTYFNYEAQQDKSGLPNDRFSAERPEGSISTLTIQRTEQRDSAMYRCASSPGTRSYEQYFGPGTRLTVT.

This clone was observed a single time. V is TRBV21-1 and J is TRBJ2-1; TRBD2 is taken as the D call from the table, unchecked against the DNA. TRBV21-1 is deemed a pseudogene. This CDR3 region has 15 residues. The DNA of the CDR3 is TGTGCCAGCAGCAAAGGTAACGGGGTTGGAGATGAGCAGTTCTTC. Translated: CASSKGNGVGDEQFF.

J is TRBJ1-1 and V is TRBV29-1; no definite D call. The germline CDR1 and CDR2 sequences are SQVTM and ANQGSEA. The CDR3 has 14 amino acids. V was cut by 3 bases and J by 1 base, with 12 bases left in between. DNA of the CDR3: TGCAGCGTTGAGAAGGCCAGTCGGAACACTGAAGCTTTCTTT. This sequence encodes CSVEKASRNTEAFF.